A single sample is the source of the 31 T cell receptor beta chains below, sequenced in a study of blood T cell repertoires in COVID-19. Using immunoSEQ multiplex PCR, the repertoire was profiled, and TCRdb retains in-frame clones only, with some absent. The profile shows about 200,000 clones, 70% to 80% of them singletons. Sequenced material: peripheral blood. These TCRs come from a middle-aged woman with COVID-19, enrolled during active disease.

The CDR3 DNA is TGTGCCAGCAGTGAAGAGGCCCCCTGGCTAGAATCCTACGAGCAGTACTTC. Its protein is CASSEEAPWLESYEQYF. This sequence joins TRBV6-1 and TRBJ2-7; D uncertain. Trimming cost V 1 base and J 1 base, with 17 bases left between them. Germline CDR1 is MNHNS and CDR2 is SASEGT. The CDR3 is 17 amino acids.

This rearrangement joins TRBV18 to TRBJ2-2, with D tentatively TRBD1 (8 bases). CDR1 KGHSH and CDR2 LQKENI come from the germline V gene. The CDR3 loop spans 18 amino acids. Trimming shortened V by 4 bases and J by 2 bases, and 20 bases separated the two germline ends. CDR3 DNA: TGTGCCAGCTCACAAGCGGGACAGGCCCCTACTAACACCGGGGAGCTGTTTTTT. Protein product: CASSQAGQAPTNTGELFF.

The genes are TRBV7-8 and TRBJ2-7; the D is unclear. This CDR3 region has 14 residues. V lost 6 bases, J lost 1 base, and 13 bases lay in between. The germline V gene encodes CDR1 SGHVS and CDR2 FQNEAQ. The CDR3 here is CASSLPQISYEQYF. CDR3 nucleotides: TGTGCCAGCAGTCTTCCACAGATTTCCTACGAGCAGTACTTC.

In this sample, this clone turned up once. This chain links TRBV11-2 with TRBJ1-3, with a possible D match to TRBD1 (6 bases). This CDR3 spans 16 amino acids. Germline V gene sequence: CDR1 SGHAT, CDR2 FQNNGV. V was trimmed by 1 base and J by 1 base, leaving 11 bases between them. The CDR3 coding sequence is TGTGCCAGCAGCTTAGGACCTCAGGGGTCTGGAAACACCATATATTTT. It codes for CASSLGPQGSGNTIYF.

V is TRBV7-9 and J is TRBJ2-7, with 12 positions matching TRBD2. Germline trimming cut 1 base from V and 3 bases from J; bases unmatched to any gene: 4. This CDR3 is 16 amino acids long. Per germline, CDR1 SEHNR and CDR2 FQNEAQ (reference sequence). CDR3 nucleotide sequence: TGTGCCAGCAGCTTAGATCTAGCGGGAGGGTTCTACGAGCAGTACTTC. Translated, it gives CASSLDLAGGFYEQYF.

The chain carries TRBV2 and TRBJ1-2, with D possibly being TRBD1 (6 bases). Trimming shortened V by 5 bases and J by 3 bases, and 10 bases separated the two germline ends. The length of the CDR3 is 13 residues. CDR1 is SNHLY, CDR2 FYNNEI, per germline. CDR3 loop: CASSSTGYYGYTF. The CDR3 DNA sequence: TGTGCCAGCAGTTCAACAGGGTACTATGGCTACACCTTC.

The chain couples TRBV5-6 to TRBJ1-1; 10 bases are a match to TRBD1. Germline V gives CDR1 SGHDT, CDR2 YYEEEE. This CDR3 is built from 14 residues. The V and J ends lost 5 bases and 3 bases, in that order; junction bases with no gene match: 4. The CDR3 is CASRRTGGYTEAFF. CDR3 nucleotides: TGTGCCAGCAGGCGGACAGGGGGTTACACTGAAGCTTTCTTT.

The CDR3 DNA reads as TGTGCCAGCAGCTCCCCCGGGGGTGACACTGAAGCTTTCTTT. Translation: CASSSPGGDTEAFF. This chain links TRBV6-5 with TRBJ1-1; TRBD1 is a possible D gene (5 bases). The CDR3 has 14 residues. V was shortened by 6 bases and J by 3 bases, with 14 bases between the two germline ends. The germline CDR1 and CDR2 sequences are MNHEY and SVGAGI.

The chain combines TRBV30 with TRBJ1-6; D uncertain. CDR3 length: 12 residues. V was pared by 1 base and J by 9 bases, with 7 bases between. CDR1 GTSNPN and CDR2 SVGIG come from the germline V gene (reference sequence). The CDR3 spells CAWSEEISPLHF. The CDR3 DNA is TGTGCCTGGAGTGAGGAGATTTCACCCCTCCACTTT.

This chain connects TRBV24-1 to TRBJ1-5; D call uncertain. V lost 8 bases, J lost 0 bases, and 22 bases lay in between. CDR3 length equals 18 residues. Germline CDR1 KGHDR, CDR2 SFDVKD. CDR3 residues: CATTPGEGDTDSNQPQHF. The CDR3 region has the DNA TGTGCCACCACCCCAGGTGAGGGCGATACTGATAGCAATCAGCCCCAGCATTTT.

This sequence joins TRBV2 and TRBJ1-1, with TRBD1 identical over 10 bases. Unmatched junction bases numbered 3, after V lost 6 bases and J lost 5 bases. The CDR3 covers 13 residues. Germline CDR1 is SNHLY and CDR2 is FYNNEI. In nucleotides, the CDR3 is TGTGCCAGCAGGGGACAGGGGATGACTGAAGCTTTCTTT. Its translation: CASRGQGMTEAFF.

This chain links TRBV9 with TRBJ2-3, with 7 bases fitting TRBD2. The CDR3 has 17 residues. Looked up from germline, CDR1 is SGDLS and CDR2 is YYNGEE. The ends lost 4 bases at V and 2 bases at J; junction bases unmatched: 13. In DNA, the CDR3 is TGTGCCAGCAGCCTAGGGTCGGGAGGCCCCTCCACAGATACGCAGTATTTT. Its translation: CASSLGSGGPSTDTQYF.

V gene TRBV4-1 combines with J gene TRBJ2-3; 7 positions match TRBD1. CDR1 is MGHRA, CDR2 YSYEKL, per germline. CDR3 length: 15 amino acids. Trimming removed 2 bases from V and 6 bases from J; junction bases left unmatched: 8. The CDR3 here is CASSQQTGLTDTQYF. As DNA, the CDR3 is TGCGCCAGCAGCCAACAGACAGGGCTCACGGATACGCAGTATTTT.

This clone has a single count. V and J are TRBV4-3 and TRBJ2-1; tentative D call: TRBD2 (6 bases). CDR1 is LGHNA and CDR2 is YSLEER in the germline V gene. With 1 base removed from V and 0 bases from J, the gap between germline ends came to 16 bases. The CDR3 loop spans 18 amino acids. CDR3 in amino acids: CASSQVSSGGSSYNEQFF. DNA for the CDR3: TGCGCCAGCAGCCAAGTTAGTAGTGGGGGGAGCTCCTACAATGAGCAGTTCTTC.

The chain combines TRBV27 with TRBJ2-7; 7 bases are a match to TRBD2. The V gene end was trimmed by 3 bases and the J gene end by 7 bases; junction bases not matched to a gene: 9. This CDR3 is 14 amino acids long. Looked up from germline, CDR1 is MNHEY and CDR2 is SMNVEV (reference sequence). The CDR3 DNA sequence: TGTGCCAGCAGTTTTTCCCGACTAGCAGAGGAGCAGTACTTC. It specifies CASSFSRLAEEQYF.

The chain links TRBV6-6 to TRBJ1-5; D ambiguous. There are 17 residues in the CDR3. Germline V lookup: CDR1 MNHNY, CDR2 SVGAGI (reference sequence). V was pared by 5 bases and J by 0 bases, with 17 bases between. CDR3 sequence reads: CASSPPGAGYSNQPQHF. The CDR3 DNA sequence: TGTGCCAGCAGTCCCCCCGGTGCCGGTTATAGCAATCAGCCCCAGCATTTT.

The chain uses TRBV30 and TRBJ2-1; D gene uncertain. Germline V lookup: CDR1 GTSNPN, CDR2 SVGIG (reference sequence). Deletions cut 1 base from V and 8 bases from J, with 6 bases between. The length of the CDR3 is 11 residues. The CDR3, as DNA: TGTGCCTGGAGTGGTCTCCATGAGCAGTTCTTC. This sequence encodes CAWSGLHEQFF.

The V gene is TRBV19, the J gene TRBJ2-1; D is unclear. The CDR3 contains 12 residues. Germline V lookup: CDR1 LNHDA, CDR2 SQIVND (reference sequence). Trimming shortened V by 6 bases and J by 9 bases, and 12 bases separated the two germline ends. The chain's CDR3 is CASRRSITEQFF. CDR3 sequence (DNA): TGTGCCAGTAGGCGGTCAATCACTGAGCAGTTCTTC. Supplemented by reference TRBV19 and TRBJ2-1, the full variable domain reads DGGITQSPKYLFRKEGQNVTLSCEQNLNHDAMYWYRQDPGQGLRLIYYSQIVNDFQKGDIAEGYSVSREKKESFPLTVTSAQKNPTAFYLCASRRSITEQFFGPGTRLTVL.

This chain uses TRBV10-1 with TRBJ1-5; TRBD1 agrees at 8 bases. This CDR3 region has 15 residues. V gave up 2 bases and J gave up 4 bases; unmatched junction bases: 4. Germline CDR1 reads WNHNN; CDR2 reads SYGVQD (reference sequence). The CDR3 sequence is CASSEGQGPNQPQHF. CDR3 sequence (DNA): TGCGCCAGCAGTGAGGGACAGGGTCCTAATCAGCCCCAGCATTTT.

This clone was seen a handful of times. This chain links TRBV30 with TRBJ2-1, with a weak D call TRBD2 (5 bases). The CDR3 runs 18 residues. Trimming stripped 2 bases from V and 2 bases from J, with 22 bases between. Germline loops: CDR1 GTSNPN, CDR2 SVGIG (reference sequence). CDR3 nucleotide sequence: TGTGCCTGGAGTATGTTAGGGCGGTTCGGGGATCCCTACAATGAGCAGTTCTTC. As protein: CAWSMLGRFGDPYNEQFF.

The rearrangement links TRBV7-2 to TRBJ2-2; D remains ambiguous. CDR3 length equals 15 residues. Germline CDR1 and CDR2: SGHTA and FQGNSA. Trimming removed 1 base at V and 2 bases at J, with 8 bases between. The CDR3 sequence is CASSLVAINTGELFF. DNA for the CDR3: TGTGCCAGCAGCTTAGTAGCTATCAACACCGGGGAGCTGTTTTTT.

This chain connects TRBV2 to TRBJ2-3; possibly TRBD1 for D (7 bases). Germline loops: CDR1 SNHLY, CDR2 FYNNEI. The V and J ends lost 10 bases and 5 bases respectively, with 16 bases between them. There are 13 residues in the CDR3. CDR3: CATSQGEVDTQYF. As DNA, the CDR3 is TGTGCCACGTCCCAGGGGGAGGTAGATACGCAGTATTTT.

The V and J genes are TRBV15 and TRBJ1-1; the D is unclear. The CDR3 has 15 amino acids. Trimming left V 0 bases short and J 4 bases short, with 12 bases between. CDR1 LNHNV and CDR2 YYDKDF come from the germline V gene (reference sequence). The CDR3 loop is CATSRDTTFVTEAFF. DNA of the CDR3: TGTGCCACCAGCAGAGATACCACATTTGTCACTGAAGCTTTCTTT. The full variable domain, completed using reference TRBV15 and TRBJ1-1, is DAMVIQNPRYQVTQFGKPVTLSCSQTLNHNVMYWYQQKSSQAPKLLFHYYDKDFNNEADTPDNFQSRRPNTSFCFLDIRSPGLGDTAMYLCATSRDTTFVTEAFFGQGTRLTVV.

The chain links TRBV19 to TRBJ1-1, with TRBD1 identical over 7 bases. Germline V gives CDR1 LNHDA, CDR2 SQIVND (reference sequence). The CDR3 consists of 16 residues. The junction had 19 bases not matched to a gene; V was cut back by 7 bases and J by 8 bases. The CDR3 DNA follows: TGTGCCAGTACCCAAGGCGTGACAGGGAGGTATATCGAAGCTTTCTTT. Protein sequence: CASTQGVTGRYIEAFF.

This clone was found a few times. The rearrangement links TRBV18 to TRBJ2-1, with D possibly being TRBD2 (6 bases). V lost 1 base and J 2 bases, leaving 6 bases between the germline ends. The length of the CDR3 is 14 residues. CDR1 is KGHSH and CDR2 is LQKENI in the germline V gene. The CDR3 sequence is CASSPLAAYNEQFF. The CDR3 nucleotides are TGTGCCAGCTCACCACTAGCGGCCTACAATGAGCAGTTCTTC.

This chain joins TRBV5-1 and TRBJ2-2, with D tentatively TRBD1 (6 bases). CDR3 size: 14 residues. Deletions cut 5 bases from V and 5 bases from J, with 13 bases between. Germline CDR1 and CDR2: SGHRS and YFSETQ. CDR3 bases: TGCGCCAGCAGAAGGGGGTTTGGGACCGGGGAGCTGTTTTTT. Translated, it gives CASRRGFGTGELFF. The variable domain in full, completed from reference TRBV5-1 and TRBJ2-2, reads KAGVTQTPRYLIKTRGQQVTLSCSPISGHRSVSWYQQTPGQGLQFLFEYFSETQRNKGNFPGRFSGRQFSNSRSEMNVSTLELGDSALYLCASRRGFGTGELFFGEGSRLTVL.

This sequence joins TRBV4-3 and TRBJ2-7, with 7 positions matching TRBD1. Germline lookup yields CDR1 LGHNA and CDR2 YSLEER. This CDR3 region has 16 residues. The trim removed 0 bases at V and 2 bases at J, leaving 7 bases unmatched. CDR3 region: CASSQDAPGQAYEQYF. CDR3 nucleotides: TGCGCCAGCAGCCAAGATGCCCCCGGACAGGCCTACGAGCAGTACTTC.

V is TRBV3-1 (or the pseudogene TRBV3-2) and J is TRBJ2-5; 8 bases match TRBD2. The CDR3 consists of 16 residues. The germline V gene has CDR1 LGHDT and CDR2 YNNKEL (reference sequence). The trim removed 3 bases at V and 2 bases at J, leaving 8 bases unmatched. Written as DNA, the CDR3 is TGTGCCAGCAGCCATTTGTACGGGACTAGACAAGAGACCCAGTACTTC. Translation gives CASSHLYGTRQETQYF.

The chain's CDR3 is CASSSTGEGGYTF. The CDR3 DNA reads TGTGCCAGCAGCTCCACAGGGGAAGGTGGCTACACCTTC. The J gene is TRBJ1-2, the V gene TRBV12-3 or TRBV12-4; the match to TRBD1 covers 7 bases. V lost 6 bases to trimming and J lost 7 bases; unmatched junction nucleotides: 8. The CDR3 consists of 13 residues.

This rearrangement joins TRBV9 to TRBJ2-7; 9 positions match TRBD1. This CDR3 comprises 14 residues. Germline CDR1 is SGDLS and CDR2 is YYNGEE. Unmatched junction bases numbered 4, after V lost 4 bases and J lost 2 bases. CDR3 loop: CASSLNRGPYEQYF. CDR3 DNA: TGTGCCAGCAGCCTCAACAGGGGGCCCTACGAGCAGTACTTC.

This clone was counted ten times or more. At the DNA level, this CDR3 is encoded by other sequences in the same sample as well. The chain uses TRBV7-9 and TRBJ1-3; D is ambiguous. Germline V CDR1 and CDR2: SEHNR, FQNEAQ (reference sequence). This CDR3 comprises 14 residues. V was cut by 1 base and J by 0 bases, with 4 bases left in between. CDR3 protein: CASSLDISGNTIYF. CDR3 coding DNA: TGTGCCAGCAGCTTAGATATCTCTGGAAACACCATATATTTT.